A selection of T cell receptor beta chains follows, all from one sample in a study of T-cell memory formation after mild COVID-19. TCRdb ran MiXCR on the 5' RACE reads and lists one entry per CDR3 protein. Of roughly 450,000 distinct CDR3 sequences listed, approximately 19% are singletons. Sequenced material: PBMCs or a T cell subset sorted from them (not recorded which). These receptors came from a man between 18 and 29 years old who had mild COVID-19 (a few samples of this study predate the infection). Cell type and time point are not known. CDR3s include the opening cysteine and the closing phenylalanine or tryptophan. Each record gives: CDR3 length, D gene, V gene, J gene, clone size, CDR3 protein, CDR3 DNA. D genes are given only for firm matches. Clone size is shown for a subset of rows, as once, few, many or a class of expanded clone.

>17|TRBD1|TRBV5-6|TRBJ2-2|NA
CASSLPGQGFSTGELFF
TGTGCCAGCTCGCTTCCGGGACAGGGATTTTCAACCGGGGAGCTGTTTTTT
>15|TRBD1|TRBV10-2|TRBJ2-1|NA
CASSDGTGGPNEQFF
TGCGCCAGCAGTGATGGCACAGGGGGCCCAAATGAGCAGTTCTTC
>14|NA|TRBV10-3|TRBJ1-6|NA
CAISESGTVSPLHF
TGTGCCATCAGTGAGTCCGGGACGGTCTCACCCCTCCACTTT
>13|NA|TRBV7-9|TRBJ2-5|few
CASSSEGWRTQYF
TGTGCCAGCAGCTCCGAGGGTTGGCGGACCCAGTACTTC
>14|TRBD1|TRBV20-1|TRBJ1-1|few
CSAILAGGGTEAFF
TGCAGTGCCATCCTCGCAGGGGGGGGCACTGAAGCTTTCTTT
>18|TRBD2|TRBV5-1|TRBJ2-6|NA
CASSATSGASSGANVLTF
TGCGCCAGCAGCGCCACTAGCGGGGCTAGCTCTGGGGCCAACGTCCTGACTTTC
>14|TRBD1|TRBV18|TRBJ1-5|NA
CASSRGQEDQPQHF
TGTGCCAGCTCCCGGGGACAGGAGGATCAGCCCCAGCATTTT
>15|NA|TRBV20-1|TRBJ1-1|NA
CSAPNGRGRNTEAFF
TGCAGTGCCCCCAACGGTAGGGGCCGGAACACTGAAGCTTTCTTT
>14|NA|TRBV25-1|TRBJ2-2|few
CASRESGNTGELFF
TGTGCCAGCAGGGAGAGCGGGAACACCGGGGAGCTGTTTTTT
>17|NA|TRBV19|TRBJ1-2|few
CASSPWAASTAGYGYTF
TGTGCCAGTAGTCCCTGGGCGGCATCGACGGCCGGCTATGGCTACACCTTC
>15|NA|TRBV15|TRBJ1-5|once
CATSRGSYSNQPQHF
TGTGCCACCAGCAGGGGCAGCTATAGCAATCAGCCCCAGCATTTT
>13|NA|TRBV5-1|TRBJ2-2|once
CASSSIFSGELFF
TGCGCCAGCAGCTCCATCTTTTCCGGGGAGCTGTTTTTT
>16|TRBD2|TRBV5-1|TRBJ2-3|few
CASSPGSGGSTDTQYF
TGCGCCAGCAGCCCCGGGAGCGGGGGCAGCACAGATACGCAGTATTTT
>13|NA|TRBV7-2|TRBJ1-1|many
CASSLDMNTEAFF
TGTGCCAGCAGCTTAGATATGAACACTGAAGCTTTCTTT
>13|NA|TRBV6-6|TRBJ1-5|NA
CASSSFSGEPQHF
TGTGCCAGCAGTTCCTTCTCGGGTGAGCCCCAGCATTTT
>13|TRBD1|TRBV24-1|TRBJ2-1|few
CATSKSRGYEQFF
TGTGCCACCAGTAAGTCCAGGGGGTATGAGCAGTTCTTC
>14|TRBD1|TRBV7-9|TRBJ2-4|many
CASSLEGQGDIQYF
TGTGCCAGCAGCTTAGAGGGACAGGGGGACATTCAGTACTTC
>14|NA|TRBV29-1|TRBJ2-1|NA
CSVEDVYLGNEQFF
TGCAGCGTTGAAGATGTATACCTTGGGAATGAGCAGTTCTTC